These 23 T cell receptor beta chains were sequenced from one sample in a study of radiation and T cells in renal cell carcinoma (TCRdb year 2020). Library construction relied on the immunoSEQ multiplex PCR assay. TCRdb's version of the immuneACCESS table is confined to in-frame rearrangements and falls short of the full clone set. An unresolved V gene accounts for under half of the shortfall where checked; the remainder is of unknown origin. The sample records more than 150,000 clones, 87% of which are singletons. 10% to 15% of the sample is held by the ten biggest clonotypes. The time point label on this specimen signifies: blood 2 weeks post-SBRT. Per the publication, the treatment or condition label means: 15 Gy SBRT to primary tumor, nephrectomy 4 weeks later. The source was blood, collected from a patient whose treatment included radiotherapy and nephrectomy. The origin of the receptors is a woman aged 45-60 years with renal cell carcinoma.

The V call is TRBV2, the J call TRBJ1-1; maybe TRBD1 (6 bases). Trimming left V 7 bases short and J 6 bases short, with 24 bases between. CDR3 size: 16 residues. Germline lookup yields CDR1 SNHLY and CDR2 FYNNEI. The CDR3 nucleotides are TGTGCCAGCAAGTACGGACCTGGGGGCGTAGGCGCTGAAGCTTTCTTT. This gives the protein CASKYGPGGVGAEAFF. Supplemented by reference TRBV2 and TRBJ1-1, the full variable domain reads EPEVTQTPSHQVTQMGQEVILRCVPISNHLYFYWYRQILGQKVEFLVSFYNNEISEKSEIFDDQFSVERPDGSNFTLKIRSTKLEDSAMYFCASKYGPGGVGAEAFFGQGTRLTVV.

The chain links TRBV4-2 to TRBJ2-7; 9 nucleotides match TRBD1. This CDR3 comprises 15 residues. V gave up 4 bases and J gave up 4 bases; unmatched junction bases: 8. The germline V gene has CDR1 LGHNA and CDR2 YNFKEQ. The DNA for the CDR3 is TGTGCCAGCAGCCGGGGTCCGGGACAGGGATACGAGCAGTACTTC. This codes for CASSRGPGQGYEQYF.

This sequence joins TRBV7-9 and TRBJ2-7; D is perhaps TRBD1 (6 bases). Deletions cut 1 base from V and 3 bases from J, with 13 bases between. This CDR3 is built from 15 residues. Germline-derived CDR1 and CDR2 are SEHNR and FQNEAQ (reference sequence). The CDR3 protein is CASSLDRVGFYEQYF. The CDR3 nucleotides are TGTGCCAGCAGCTTAGACAGGGTTGGCTTCTACGAGCAGTACTTC.

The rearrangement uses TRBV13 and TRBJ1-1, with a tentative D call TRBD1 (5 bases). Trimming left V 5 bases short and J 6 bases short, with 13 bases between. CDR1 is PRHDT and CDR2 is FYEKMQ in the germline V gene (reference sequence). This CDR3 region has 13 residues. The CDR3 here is CASSLGGGAEAFF. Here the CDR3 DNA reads TGTGCCAGCAGCCTCGGTGGGGGGGCTGAAGCTTTCTTT.

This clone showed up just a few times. CDR3: CASSPKGRSYEQYF. In nucleotides, the CDR3 is TGTGCCAGCAGCCCCAAAGGACGGTCCTACGAGCAGTACTTC. The rearrangement uses TRBV11-3 and TRBJ2-7, with D unclear. Trimming took off 5 bases at V and 1 base at J, with 12 bases between the two ends. Germline lookup yields CDR1 SGHNT and CDR2 YENEEA. The CDR3 loop spans 14 amino acids. Full variable domain (missing parts from reference TRBV11-3 and TRBJ2-7): EAGVVQSPRYKIIEKKQPVAFWCNPISGHNTLYWYLQNLGQGPELLIRYENEEAVDDSQLPKDRFSAERLKGVDSTLKIQPAELGDSAVYLCASSPKGRSYEQYFGPGTRLTVT.

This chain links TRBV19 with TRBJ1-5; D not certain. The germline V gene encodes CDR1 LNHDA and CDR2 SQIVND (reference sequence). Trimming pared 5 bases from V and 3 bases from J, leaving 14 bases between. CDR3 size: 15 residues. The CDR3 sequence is CASSAGRQPNQPQHF. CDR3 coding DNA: TGTGCCAGTAGTGCGGGCCGACAACCCAATCAGCCCCAGCATTTT.

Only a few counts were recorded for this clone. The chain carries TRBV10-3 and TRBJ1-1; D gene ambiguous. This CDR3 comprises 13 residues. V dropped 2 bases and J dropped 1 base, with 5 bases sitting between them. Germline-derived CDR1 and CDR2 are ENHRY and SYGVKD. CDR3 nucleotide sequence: TGTGCCATCAGTGAGCACCCGAACACTGAAGCTTTCTTT. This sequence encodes CAISEHPNTEAFF.

In DNA, the CDR3 is TGTGCCAGCAGTGACACCCTTCGACAGGGGGCGCAGAATGAGCAGTTCTTC. Protein product: CASSDTLRQGAQNEQFF. The chain employs TRBV6-4 and TRBJ2-1; 10 bases align to TRBD1. V was pared by 2 bases and J by 7 bases, with 11 bases of the junction left unmatched. The CDR3 has 17 residues. Germline CDR1 MRHNA, CDR2 SNTAGT.

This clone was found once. The DNA for the CDR3 is TGTGCCAGCAGTTTAGTCGGGCTCCTCTCTGGGGCCAACGTCCTGACTTTC. It is translated as CASSLVGLLSGANVLTF. The chain carries TRBV27 and TRBJ2-6; the D is unclear. Germline V lookup: CDR1 MNHEY, CDR2 SMNVEV (reference sequence). The CDR3 is 17 amino acids. Deletions cut 2 bases from V and 0 bases from J, with 11 bases between.

CDR3 sequence reads: CASSPLAGGPRDTQYF. CDR3 in DNA: TGTGCCAGCAGTCCCCTAGCGGGGGGGCCAAGAGATACGCAGTATTTT. The chain links TRBV11-2 to TRBJ2-3, with 12 bases identical to TRBD2. The CDR3 has 16 residues. Germline CDR1 SGHAT, CDR2 FQNNGV. V lost 6 bases and J lost 5; bases outside the gene matches: 9.

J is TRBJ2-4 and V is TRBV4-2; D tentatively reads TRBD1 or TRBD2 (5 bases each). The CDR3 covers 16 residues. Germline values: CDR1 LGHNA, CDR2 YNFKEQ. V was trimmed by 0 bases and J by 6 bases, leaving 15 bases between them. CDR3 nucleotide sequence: TGTGCCAGCAGCCAAGAGAGCAACCGGGGCGGAAACATTCAGTACTTC. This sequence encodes CASSQESNRGGNIQYF.

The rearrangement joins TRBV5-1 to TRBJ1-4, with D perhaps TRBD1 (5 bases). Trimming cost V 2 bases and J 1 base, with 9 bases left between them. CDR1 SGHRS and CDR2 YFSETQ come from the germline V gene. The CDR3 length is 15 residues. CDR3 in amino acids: CASSFLGGTNEKLFF. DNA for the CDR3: TGCGCCAGCAGCTTCTTGGGGGGAACTAATGAAAAACTGTTTTTT.

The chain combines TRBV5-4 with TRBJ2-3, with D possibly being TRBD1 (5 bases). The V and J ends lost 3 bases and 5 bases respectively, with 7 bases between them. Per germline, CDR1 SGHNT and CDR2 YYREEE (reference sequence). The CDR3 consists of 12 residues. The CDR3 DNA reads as TGTGCCAGCAGCTGGACACTAGATACGCAGTATTTT. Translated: CASSWTLDTQYF.

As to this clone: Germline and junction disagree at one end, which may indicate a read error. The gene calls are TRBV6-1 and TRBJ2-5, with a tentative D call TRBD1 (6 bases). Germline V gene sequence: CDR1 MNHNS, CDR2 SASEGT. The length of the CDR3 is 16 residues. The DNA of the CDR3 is TGTGCCAGCAGTGAGGGAGTTGGGCGAAACAGGGAGAGCCAGTACTTC. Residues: CASSEGVGRNRESQYF.

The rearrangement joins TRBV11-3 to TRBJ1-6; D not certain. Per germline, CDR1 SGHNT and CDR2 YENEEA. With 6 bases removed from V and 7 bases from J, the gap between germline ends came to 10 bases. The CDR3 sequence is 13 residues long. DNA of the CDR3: TGTGCCAGCAGTACCTCGGTGAATTCACCCCTCCACTTT. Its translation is CASSTSVNSPLHF.

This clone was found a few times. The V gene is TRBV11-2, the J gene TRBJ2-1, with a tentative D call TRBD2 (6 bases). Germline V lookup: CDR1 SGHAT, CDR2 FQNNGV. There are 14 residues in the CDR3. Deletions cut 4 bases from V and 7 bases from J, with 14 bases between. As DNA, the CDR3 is TGTGCCAGCAGCTACGTCCGGGGGAAGAATGAGCAGTTCTTC. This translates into CASSYVRGKNEQFF.

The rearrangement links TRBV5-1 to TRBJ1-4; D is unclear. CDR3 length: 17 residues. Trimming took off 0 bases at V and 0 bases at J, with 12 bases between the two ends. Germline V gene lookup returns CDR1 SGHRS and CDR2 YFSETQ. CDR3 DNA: TGCGCCAGCAGCTTGGGATACAGAGAGGCAACTAATGAAAAACTGTTTTTT. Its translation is CASSLGYREATNEKLFF.

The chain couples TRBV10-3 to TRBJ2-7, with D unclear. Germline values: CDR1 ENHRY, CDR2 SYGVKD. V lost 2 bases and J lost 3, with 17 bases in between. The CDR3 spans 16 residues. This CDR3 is CAISEVGAAGYYEQYF. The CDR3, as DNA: TGTGCCATCAGTGAGGTAGGCGCGGCTGGGTACTACGAGCAGTACTTC.

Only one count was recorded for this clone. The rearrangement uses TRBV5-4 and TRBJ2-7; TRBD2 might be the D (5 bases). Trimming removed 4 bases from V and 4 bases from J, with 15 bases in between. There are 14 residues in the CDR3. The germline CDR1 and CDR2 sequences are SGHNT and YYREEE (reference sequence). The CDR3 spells CASSRGASKYEQYF. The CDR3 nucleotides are TGTGCCAGCAGCCGGGGTGCGTCCAAATACGAGCAGTACTTC.

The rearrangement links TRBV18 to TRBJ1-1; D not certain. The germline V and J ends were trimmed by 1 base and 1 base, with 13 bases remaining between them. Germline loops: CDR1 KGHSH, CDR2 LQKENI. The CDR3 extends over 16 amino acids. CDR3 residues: CASSPQLNSRNTEAFF. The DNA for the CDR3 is TGTGCCAGCTCACCACAATTAAATTCCAGGAACACTGAAGCTTTCTTT.

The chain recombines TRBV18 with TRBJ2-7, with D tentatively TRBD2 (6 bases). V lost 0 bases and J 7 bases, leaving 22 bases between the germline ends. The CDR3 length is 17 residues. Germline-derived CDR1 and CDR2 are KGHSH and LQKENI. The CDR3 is CASSPPGTRGGGGEQYF. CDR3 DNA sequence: TGTGCCAGCTCACCACCGGGTACAAGGGGAGGCGGCGGTGAGCAGTACTTC.

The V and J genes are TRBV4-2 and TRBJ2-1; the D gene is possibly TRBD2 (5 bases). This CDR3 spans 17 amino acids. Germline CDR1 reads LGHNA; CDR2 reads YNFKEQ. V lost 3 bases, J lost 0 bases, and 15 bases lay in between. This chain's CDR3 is CASSHPPMGSSYNEQFF. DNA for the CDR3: TGTGCCAGCAGCCATCCTCCCATGGGGAGCTCCTACAATGAGCAGTTCTTC.

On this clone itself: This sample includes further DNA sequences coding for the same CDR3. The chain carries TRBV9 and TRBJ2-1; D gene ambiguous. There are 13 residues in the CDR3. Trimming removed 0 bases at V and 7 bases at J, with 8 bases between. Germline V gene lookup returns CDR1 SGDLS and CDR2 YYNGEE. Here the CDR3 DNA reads TGTGCCAGCAGCGTAGGTGGGGTGAATGAGCAGTTCTTC. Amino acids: CASSVGGVNEQFF. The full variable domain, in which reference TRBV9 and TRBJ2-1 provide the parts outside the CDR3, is DSGVTQTPKHLITATGQRVTLRCSPRSGDLSVYWYQQSLDQGLQFLIQYYNGEERAKGNILERFSAQQFPDLHSELNLSSLELGDSALYFCASSVGGVNEQFFGPGTRLTVL.